This is a list of T cell receptor beta chains from one sample in a study of T cell responses to AZD1222 COVID-19 vaccine. The table came from immunoSEQ multiplex PCR; TCRdb's copy has only in-frame clones and leaves some out. This table holds 100,000 to 120,000 clones, about 87% found once. This specimen was peripheral blood, taken on day 0 of AZD1222 vaccination. These receptors were taken from an adult in good health. Both conserved end residues are part of each CDR3. Fields, in order: CDR3 protein, CDR3 DNA, J gene, clone size, D gene, V gene. The D gene is left open where the match is weak. Rows give clone size only sometimes, using once, few, many, or a class for an expanded clone.

cdr3_aa: CASSPSTGYNSPLHF
cdr3_nt: TGTGCCAGCAGCCCCTCGACGGGTTATAATTCACCCCTCCACTTT
j_call: TRBJ1-6
clone_size: -
d_call: -
v_call: TRBV7-6

cdr3_aa: CASSLDRTPLRGRILYGYTF
cdr3_nt: TGTGCCAGCAGCTTAGATCGAACCCCTCTACGAGGGAGGATACTCTATGGCTACACCTTC
j_call: TRBJ1-2
clone_size: -
d_call: -
v_call: TRBV11-3

cdr3_aa: CASSPPGQGPRGTGELFF
cdr3_nt: TGTGCCAGCTCACCACCGGGACAGGGTCCTCGTGGTACCGGGGAGCTGTTTTTT
j_call: TRBJ2-2
clone_size: -
d_call: TRBD1
v_call: TRBV18

cdr3_aa: CASSHMTRDRDQPQHF
cdr3_nt: TGTGCCAGCAGCCATATGACCAGGGACAGGGATCAGCCCCAGCATTTT
j_call: TRBJ1-5
clone_size: -
d_call: TRBD1
v_call: TRBV5-5

cdr3_aa: CASSLVPDTQYF
cdr3_nt: TGTGCCAGCAGCTTAGTGCCAGATACGCAGTATTTT
j_call: TRBJ2-3
clone_size: -
d_call: -
v_call: TRBV11-2

cdr3_aa: CASSQDVRPWEQYF
cdr3_nt: TGTGCCAGCAGCCAAGATGTTAGACCCTGGGAGCAGTACTTC
j_call: TRBJ2-7
clone_size: -
d_call: -
v_call: TRBV3-1/TRBV3-2

cdr3_aa: CASSQAHGQGGHEQYF
cdr3_nt: TGTGCCAGCAGCCAAGCGCACGGACAGGGAGGCCACGAGCAGTACTTC
j_call: TRBJ2-7
clone_size: -
d_call: TRBD1
v_call: TRBV4-2

cdr3_aa: CASSLRQGSGNTIYF
cdr3_nt: TGTGCCAGCTCACTAAGACAGGGCTCTGGAAACACCATATATTTT
j_call: TRBJ1-3
clone_size: once
d_call: TRBD1
v_call: TRBV18

cdr3_aa: CASGDSLDTEAFF
cdr3_nt: TGCGCCAGCGGGGACAGTTTAGACACTGAAGCTTTCTTT
j_call: TRBJ1-1
clone_size: few
d_call: TRBD1
v_call: TRBV5-1

cdr3_aa: CASSQRTGRANEQFF
cdr3_nt: TGTGCCAGCAGCCAGAGGACAGGGAGGGCCAATGAGCAGTTCTTC
j_call: TRBJ2-1
clone_size: once
d_call: -
v_call: TRBV3-1/TRBV3-2

cdr3_aa: CASSHGVVYEQYF
cdr3_nt: TGCGCCAGCAGCCACGGGGTCGTCTACGAGCAGTACTTC
j_call: TRBJ2-7
clone_size: -
d_call: -
v_call: TRBV3-1/TRBV3-2

cdr3_aa: CASSFSDWSSFAYEQYF
cdr3_nt: TGTGCCAGCAGCTTTTCCGACTGGAGCTCCTTTGCCTACGAGCAGTACTTC
j_call: TRBJ2-7
clone_size: -
d_call: -
v_call: TRBV7-6

cdr3_aa: CASSDRGGQLFYGYTF
cdr3_nt: TGTGCCAGCAGTGACCGAGGGGGACAGCTATTCTATGGCTACACCTTC
j_call: TRBJ1-2
clone_size: -
d_call: TRBD1
v_call: TRBV2

cdr3_aa: CASSEEQNTEAFF
cdr3_nt: TGTGCCAGCAGTGAAGAACAGAACACTGAAGCTTTCTTT
j_call: TRBJ1-1
clone_size: once
d_call: -
v_call: TRBV6-1

cdr3_aa: CASSLGNYGYTF
cdr3_nt: TGTGCCAGCAGTTTAGGCAACTATGGCTACACCTTC
j_call: TRBJ1-2
clone_size: -
d_call: -
v_call: TRBV12-3/TRBV12-4

cdr3_aa: CATTWGRNTEAFF
cdr3_nt: TGTGCCACCACCTGGGGACGGAACACTGAAGCTTTCTTT
j_call: TRBJ1-1
clone_size: few
d_call: -
v_call: TRBV15